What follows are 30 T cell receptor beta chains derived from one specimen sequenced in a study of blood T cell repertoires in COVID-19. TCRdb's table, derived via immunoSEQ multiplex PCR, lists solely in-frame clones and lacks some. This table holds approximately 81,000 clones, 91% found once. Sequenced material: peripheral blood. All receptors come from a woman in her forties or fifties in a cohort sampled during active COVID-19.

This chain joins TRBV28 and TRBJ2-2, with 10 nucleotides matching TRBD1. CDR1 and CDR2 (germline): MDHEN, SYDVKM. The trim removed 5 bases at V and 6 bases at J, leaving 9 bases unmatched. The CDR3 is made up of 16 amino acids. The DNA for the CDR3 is TGTGCCAGCAGTACCCTCGGTGGGACAGGGGCCGGGGAGCTGTTTTTT. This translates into CASSTLGGTGAGELFF.

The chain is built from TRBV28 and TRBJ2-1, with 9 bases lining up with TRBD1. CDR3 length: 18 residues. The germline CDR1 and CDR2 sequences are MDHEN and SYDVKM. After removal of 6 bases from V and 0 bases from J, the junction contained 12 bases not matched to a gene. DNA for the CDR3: TGTGCCAGCAGATCCCCGGGACAGGGTGTCCTCTCCTACAATGAGCAGTTCTTC. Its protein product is CASRSPGQGVLSYNEQFF.

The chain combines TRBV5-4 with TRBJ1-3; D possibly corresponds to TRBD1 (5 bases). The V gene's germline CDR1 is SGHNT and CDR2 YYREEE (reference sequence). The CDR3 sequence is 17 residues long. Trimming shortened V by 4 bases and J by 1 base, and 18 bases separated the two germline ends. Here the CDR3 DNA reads TGTGCCAGCAGCCCGGACGGGGGGGTATGGTCTGGAAACACCATATATTTT. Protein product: CASSPDGGVWSGNTIYF. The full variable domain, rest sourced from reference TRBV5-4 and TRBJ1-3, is ETGVTQSPTHLIKTRGQQVTLRCSSQSGHNTVSWYQQALGQGPQFIFQYYREEENGRGNFPPRFSGLQFPNYSSELNVNALELDDSALYLCASSPDGGVWSGNTIYFGEGSWLTVV.

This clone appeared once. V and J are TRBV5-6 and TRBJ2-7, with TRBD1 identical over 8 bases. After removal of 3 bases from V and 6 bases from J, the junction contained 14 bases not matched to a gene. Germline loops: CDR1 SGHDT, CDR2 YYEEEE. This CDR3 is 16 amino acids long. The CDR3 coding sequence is TGTGCCAGCAGCTCGCCACGCCGGACAGGGACAGGCGAGCAGTACTTC. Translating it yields CASSSPRRTGTGEQYF.

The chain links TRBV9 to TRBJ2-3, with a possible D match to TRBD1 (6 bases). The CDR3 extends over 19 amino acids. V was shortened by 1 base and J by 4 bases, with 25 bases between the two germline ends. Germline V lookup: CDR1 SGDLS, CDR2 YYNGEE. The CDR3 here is CASSVSQGGSTRRADTQYF. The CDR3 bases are TGTGCCAGCAGCGTATCACAAGGGGGTTCTACCCGCCGCGCAGATACGCAGTATTTT.

CDR3 bases: TGTGCCAGCACCCCTGGGCCAGGCTACGAGCAGTACTTC. Amino acid sequence: CASTPGPGYEQYF. The chain recombines TRBV12-3 or TRBV12-4 with TRBJ2-7, with D hard to call. The CDR3 has 13 amino acids. The V and J ends lost 7 bases and 3 bases respectively, with 13 bases between them.

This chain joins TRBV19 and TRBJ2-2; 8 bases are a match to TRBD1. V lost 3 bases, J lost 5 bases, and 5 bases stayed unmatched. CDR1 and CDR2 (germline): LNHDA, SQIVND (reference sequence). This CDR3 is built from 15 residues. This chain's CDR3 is CASSMGRGRTGELFF. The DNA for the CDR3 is TGTGCCAGTAGTATGGGCAGGGGGCGAACCGGGGAGCTGTTTTTT.

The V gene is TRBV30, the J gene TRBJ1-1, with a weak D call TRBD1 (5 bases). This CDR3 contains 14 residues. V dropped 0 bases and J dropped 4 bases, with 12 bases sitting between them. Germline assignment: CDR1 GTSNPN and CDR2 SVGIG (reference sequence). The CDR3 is CAWSVTGGATEAFF. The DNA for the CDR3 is TGTGCCTGGAGTGTTACAGGAGGGGCCACTGAAGCTTTCTTT.

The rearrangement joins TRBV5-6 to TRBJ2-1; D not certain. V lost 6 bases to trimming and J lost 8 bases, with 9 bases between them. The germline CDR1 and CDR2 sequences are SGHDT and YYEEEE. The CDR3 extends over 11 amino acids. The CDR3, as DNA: TGTGCCAGCACTGATTCGGATGAGCAGTTCTTC. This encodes CASTDSDEQFF.

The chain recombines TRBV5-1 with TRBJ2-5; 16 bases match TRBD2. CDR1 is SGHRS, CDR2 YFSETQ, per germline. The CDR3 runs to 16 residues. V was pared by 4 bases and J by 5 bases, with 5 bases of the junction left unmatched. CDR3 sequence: CASSVGTSGGAETQYF. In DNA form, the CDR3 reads TGCGCCAGCAGCGTCGGGACTAGCGGGGGGGCTGAGACCCAGTACTTC.

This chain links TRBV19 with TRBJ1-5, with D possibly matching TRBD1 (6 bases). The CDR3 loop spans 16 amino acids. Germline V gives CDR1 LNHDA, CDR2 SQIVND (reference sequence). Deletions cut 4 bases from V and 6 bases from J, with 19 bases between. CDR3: CASSRQTGTFSQPQHF. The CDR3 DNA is TGTGCCAGTAGTAGACAGACAGGAACATTCTCTCAGCCCCAGCATTTT.

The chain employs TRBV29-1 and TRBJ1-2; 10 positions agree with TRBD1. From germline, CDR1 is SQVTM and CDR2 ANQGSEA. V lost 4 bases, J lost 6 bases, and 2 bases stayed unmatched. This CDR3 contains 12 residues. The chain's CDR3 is CSVVGQGHGYTF. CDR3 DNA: TGCAGCGTTGTGGGACAGGGGCATGGCTACACCTTC.

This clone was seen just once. Here the CDR3 DNA reads TGTGCCAGCAGTTTAGCGAGTGAGCAGTTCTTC. It is translated as CASSLASEQFF. The rearrangement links TRBV12-3 or TRBV12-4 to TRBJ2-1; no clear D. V was trimmed by 0 bases and J by 9 bases, leaving 3 bases between them. The CDR3 covers 11 residues.

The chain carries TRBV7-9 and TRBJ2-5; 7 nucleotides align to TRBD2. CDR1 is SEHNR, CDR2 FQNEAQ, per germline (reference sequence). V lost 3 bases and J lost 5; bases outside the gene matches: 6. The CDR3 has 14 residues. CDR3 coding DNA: TGTGCCAGCAGCTTGGGGCGGGGAGGGGAGACCCAGTACTTC. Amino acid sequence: CASSLGRGGETQYF.

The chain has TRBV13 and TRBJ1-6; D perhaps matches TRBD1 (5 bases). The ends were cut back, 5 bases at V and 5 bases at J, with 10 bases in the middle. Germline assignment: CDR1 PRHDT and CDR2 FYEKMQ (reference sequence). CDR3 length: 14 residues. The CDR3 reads CASSRQSDNSPLHF. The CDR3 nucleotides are TGTGCCAGCAGCCGACAGAGTGATAATTCACCCCTCCACTTT.

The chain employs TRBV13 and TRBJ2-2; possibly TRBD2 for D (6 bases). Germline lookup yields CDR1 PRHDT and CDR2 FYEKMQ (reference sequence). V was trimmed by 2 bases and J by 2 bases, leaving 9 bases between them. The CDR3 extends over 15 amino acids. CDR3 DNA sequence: TGTGCCAGCAGCTTATTGGGGGGTAACACCGGGGAGCTGTTTTTT. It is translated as CASSLLGGNTGELFF. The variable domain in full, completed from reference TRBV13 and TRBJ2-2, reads AAGVIQSPRHLIKEKRETATLKCYPIPRHDTVYWYQQGPGQDPQFLISFYEKMQSDKGSIPDRFSAQQFSDYHSELNMSSLELGDSALYFCASSLLGGNTGELFFGEGSRLTVL.

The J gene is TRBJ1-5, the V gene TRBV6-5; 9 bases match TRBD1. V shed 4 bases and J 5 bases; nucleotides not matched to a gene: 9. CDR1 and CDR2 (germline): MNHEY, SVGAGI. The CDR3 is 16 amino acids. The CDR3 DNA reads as TGTGCCAGCAGTTTAACAGGGGGCGAGCCCCATCAGCCCCAGCATTTT. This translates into CASSLTGGEPHQPQHF.

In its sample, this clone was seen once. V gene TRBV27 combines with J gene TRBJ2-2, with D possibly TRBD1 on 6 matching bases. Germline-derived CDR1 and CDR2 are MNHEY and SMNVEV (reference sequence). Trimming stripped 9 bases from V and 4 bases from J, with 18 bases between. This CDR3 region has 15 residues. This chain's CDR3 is CASTLGDTVTGELFF. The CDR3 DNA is TGTGCCAGTACCTTGGGGGACACCGTCACCGGGGAGCTGTTTTTT.

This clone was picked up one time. CDR3 bases: TGTGCCAGCAGTGGAACTAGAAATAACAATGAGCAGTTCTTC. Its translation: CASSGTRNNNEQFF. The chain employs TRBV7-3 and TRBJ2-1; weak D call: TRBD2 (5 bases). The V end was cut by 6 bases, the J end by 5 bases, with 14 bases between. Per the germline V gene, CDR1 is SGHTA and CDR2 is FQGTGA. The CDR3 sequence is 14 residues long.

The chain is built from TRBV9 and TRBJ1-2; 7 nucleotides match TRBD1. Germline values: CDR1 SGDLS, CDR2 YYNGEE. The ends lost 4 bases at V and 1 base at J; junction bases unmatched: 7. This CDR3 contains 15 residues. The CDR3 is CASSQSTGYNYGYTF. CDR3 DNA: TGTGCCAGCAGCCAATCGACAGGGTATAACTATGGCTACACCTTC.

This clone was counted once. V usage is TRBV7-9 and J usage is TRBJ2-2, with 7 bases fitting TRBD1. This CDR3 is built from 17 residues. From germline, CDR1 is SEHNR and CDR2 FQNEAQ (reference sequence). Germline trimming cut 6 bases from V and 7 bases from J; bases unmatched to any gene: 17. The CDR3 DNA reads TGTGCCAGCAGTCCGGGGACAGTATTAATCGGGAACGGGGAGCTGTTTTTT. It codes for CASSPGTVLIGNGELFF.

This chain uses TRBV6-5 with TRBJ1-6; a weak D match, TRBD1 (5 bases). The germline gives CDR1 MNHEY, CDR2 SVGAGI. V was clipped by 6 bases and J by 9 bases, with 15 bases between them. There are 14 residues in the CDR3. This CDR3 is CASSPGTKLSPLHF. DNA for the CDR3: TGTGCCAGCAGCCCCGGGACTAAACTTTCACCCCTCCACTTT.

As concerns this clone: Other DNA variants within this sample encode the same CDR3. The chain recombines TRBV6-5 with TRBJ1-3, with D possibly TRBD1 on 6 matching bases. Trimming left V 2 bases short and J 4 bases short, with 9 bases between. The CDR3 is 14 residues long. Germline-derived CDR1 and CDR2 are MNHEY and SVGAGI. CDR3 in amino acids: CASSYGGQGNTIYF. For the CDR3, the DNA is TGTGCCAGCAGTTACGGGGGCCAGGGAAACACCATATATTTT.

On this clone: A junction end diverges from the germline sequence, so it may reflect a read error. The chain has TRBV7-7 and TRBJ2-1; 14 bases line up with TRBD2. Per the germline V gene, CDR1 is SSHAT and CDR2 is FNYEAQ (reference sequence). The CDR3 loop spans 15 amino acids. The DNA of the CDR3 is TGTGCTAGCAGCCTGGGACTAGCGGGAGTCGGAGAGCAGTTCTTC. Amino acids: CASSLGLAGVGEQFF.

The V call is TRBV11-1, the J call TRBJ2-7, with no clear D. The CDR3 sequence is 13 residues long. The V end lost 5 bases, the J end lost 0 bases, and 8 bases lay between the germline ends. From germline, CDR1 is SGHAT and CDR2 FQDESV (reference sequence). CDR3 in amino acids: CASSPPYSYEQYF. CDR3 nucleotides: TGTGCCAGCAGCCCCCCTTACTCCTACGAGCAGTACTTC. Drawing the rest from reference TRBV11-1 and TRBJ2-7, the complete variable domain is EAEVAQSPRYKITEKSQAVAFWCDPISGHATLYWYRQILGQGPELLVQFQDESVVDDSQLPKDRFSAERLKGVDSTLKIQPAELGDSAMYLCASSPPYSYEQYFGPGTRLTVT.

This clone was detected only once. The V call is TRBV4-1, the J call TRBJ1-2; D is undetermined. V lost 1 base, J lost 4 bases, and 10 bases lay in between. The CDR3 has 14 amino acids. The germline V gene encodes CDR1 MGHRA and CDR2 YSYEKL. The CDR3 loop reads CASSQGQAVYGYTF. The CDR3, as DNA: TGCGCCAGCAGCCAAGGACAAGCTGTCTATGGCTACACCTTC.

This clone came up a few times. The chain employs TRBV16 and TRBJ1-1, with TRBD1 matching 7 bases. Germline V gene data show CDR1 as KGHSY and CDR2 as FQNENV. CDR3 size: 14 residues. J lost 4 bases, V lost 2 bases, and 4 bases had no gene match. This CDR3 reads CASSQAGTVTEAFF. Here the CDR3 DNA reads TGTGCCAGCAGCCAAGCCGGGACAGTCACTGAAGCTTTCTTT.

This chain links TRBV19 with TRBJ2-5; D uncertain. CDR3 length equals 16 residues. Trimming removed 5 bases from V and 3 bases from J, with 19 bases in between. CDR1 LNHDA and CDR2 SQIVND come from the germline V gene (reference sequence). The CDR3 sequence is CASSLPQFQAKETQYF. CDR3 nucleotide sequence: TGTGCCAGTAGTCTTCCACAGTTTCAGGCCAAAGAGACCCAGTACTTC. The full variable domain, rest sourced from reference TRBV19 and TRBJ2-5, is DGGITQSPKYLFRKEGQNVTLSCEQNLNHDAMYWYRQDPGQGLRLIYYSQIVNDFQKGDIAEGYSVSREKKESFPLTVTSAQKNPTAFYLCASSLPQFQAKETQYFGPGTRLLVL.

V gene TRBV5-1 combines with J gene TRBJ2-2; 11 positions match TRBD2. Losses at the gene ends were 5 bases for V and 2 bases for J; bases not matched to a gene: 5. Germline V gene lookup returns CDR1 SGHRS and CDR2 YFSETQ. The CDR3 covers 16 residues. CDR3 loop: CASRSTSGTNTGELFF. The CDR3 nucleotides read TGCGCCAGCAGATCGACTAGCGGGACAAACACCGGGGAGCTGTTTTTT.

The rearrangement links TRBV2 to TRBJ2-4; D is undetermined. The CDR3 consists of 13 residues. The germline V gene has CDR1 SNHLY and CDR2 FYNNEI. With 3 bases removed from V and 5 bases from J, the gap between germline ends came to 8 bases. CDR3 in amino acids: CASSEEMENIQYF. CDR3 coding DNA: TGTGCCAGCAGTGAGGAGATGGAAAACATTCAGTACTTC.